Shown below are 7 T cell receptor beta chains from a single sample sequenced in a study of shared clonotypes between healthy human individuals. The method was immunoSEQ multiplex PCR; TCRdb's version includes in-frame clones alone and lacks a portion of them. Among 2 million to 2.5 million clones listed, around 95% were seen once. Sequencing input: naive CD4+ T cells sorted from blood. The subset was: CD45RA+ positively selected. The receptor set was obtained from a man aged 18 to 30 in good health.

The chain employs TRBV5-5 and TRBJ2-3; D perhaps matches TRBD2 (6 bases). There are 15 residues in the CDR3. CDR1 SGHKS and CDR2 YYEKEE come from the germline V gene (reference sequence). The germline V and J ends were trimmed by 0 bases and 5 bases, with 13 bases remaining between them. CDR3 loop: CASSLAWRDQDTQYF. In DNA form, the CDR3 reads TGTGCCAGCAGCTTGGCGTGGCGGGATCAAGATACGCAGTATTTT. Full variable domain (rest looked up from reference TRBV5-5 and TRBJ2-3): DAGVTQSPTHLIKTRGQQVTLRCSPISGHKSVSWYQQVLGQGPQFIFQYYEKEERGRGNFPDRFSARQFPNYSSELNVNALLLGDSALYLCASSLAWRDQDTQYFGPGTRLTVL.

This chain links TRBV11-3 with TRBJ1-5; TRBD1 is a possible D gene (6 bases). This CDR3 has 15 residues. Germline V gene data show CDR1 as SGHNT and CDR2 as YENEEA. Trimming removed 5 bases from V and 6 bases from J, with 17 bases in between. CDR3 residues: CASSTQGCSCQPQHF. The CDR3, as DNA: TGTGCCAGCAGCACACAGGGATGCTCTTGTCAGCCCCAGCATTTT. The whole variable domain, filled in from reference TRBV11-3 and TRBJ1-5, reads EAGVVQSPRYKIIEKKQPVAFWCNPISGHNTLYWYLQNLGQGPELLIRYENEEAVDDSQLPKDRFSAERLKGVDSTLKIQPAELGDSAVYLCASSTQGCSCQPQHFGDGTRLSIL.

The rearrangement uses TRBV4-3 and TRBJ2-2; D is uncertain. Trimming took off 0 bases at V and 7 bases at J, with 9 bases between the two ends. This CDR3 has 14 amino acids. Germline CDR1 reads LGHNA; CDR2 reads YSLEER. CDR3 sequence reads: CASSQDGVRGELFF. CDR3 coding DNA: TGCGCCAGCAGCCAAGATGGTGTTCGCGGGGAGCTGTTTTTT.

The genes are TRBV5-1 and TRBJ2-2; D is ambiguous. Deletions cut 5 bases from V and 6 bases from J, with 8 bases between. Per germline, CDR1 SGHRS and CDR2 YFSETQ. This CDR3 has 12 residues. The CDR3 region has the DNA TGCGCCAGCAGTGACAATTCCGGGGAGCTGTTTTTT. Encoded protein: CASSDNSGELFF.

This clone showed up just once. This rearrangement joins TRBV10-1 to TRBJ2-2; TRBD1 agrees at 7 bases. The germline V gene encodes CDR1 WNHNN and CDR2 SYGVQD (reference sequence). With 6 bases clipped from V and 1 base from J, the junction kept 2 bases outside the gene matches. The CDR3 runs 14 residues. CDR3 sequence: CASRGQVNTGELFF. DNA of the CDR3: TGCGCCAGCAGAGGACAGGTGAACACCGGGGAGCTGTTTTTT.

This clone was observed once. V is TRBV10-3 and J is TRBJ1-1, with D perhaps TRBD1 (5 bases). Germline assignment: CDR1 ENHRY and CDR2 SYGVKD. This CDR3 is built from 13 residues. Trimming cost V 8 bases and J 1 base, with 11 bases left between them. The CDR3 region is CAIGWGENTEAFF. In DNA, the CDR3 is TGTGCCATCGGATGGGGGGAGAACACTGAAGCTTTCTTT.

CDR3 DNA: TGTGCCAGCAGTTTAGGTCGCGGGATAATAAACCAAGAGACCCAGTACTTC. Protein: CASSLGRGIINQETQYF. The chain is built from TRBV27 and TRBJ2-5; TRBD2 is a possible D gene (6 bases). Trimming stripped 2 bases from V and 0 bases from J, with 16 bases between. This CDR3 is 17 amino acids long. CDR1 is MNHEY and CDR2 is SMNVEV in the germline V gene (reference sequence).